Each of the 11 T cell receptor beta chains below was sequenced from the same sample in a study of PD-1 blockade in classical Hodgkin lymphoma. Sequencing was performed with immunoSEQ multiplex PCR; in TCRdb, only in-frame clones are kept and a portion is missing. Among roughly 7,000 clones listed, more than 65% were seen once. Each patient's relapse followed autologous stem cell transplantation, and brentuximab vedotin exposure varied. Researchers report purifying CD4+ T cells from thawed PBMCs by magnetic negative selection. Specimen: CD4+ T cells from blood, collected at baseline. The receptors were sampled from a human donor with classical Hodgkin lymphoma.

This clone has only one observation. CDR3 DNA: TGCGCCAGCAGCTCCACAGGGTACAATGAGCAGTTCTTC. Translated, it gives CASSSTGYNEQFF. The V and J genes are TRBV5-1 and TRBJ2-1; perhaps TRBD1 as D (6 bases). There are 13 residues in the CDR3. V was cut by 3 bases and J by 4 bases, with 8 bases left in between. Germline loops: CDR1 SGHRS, CDR2 YFSETQ.

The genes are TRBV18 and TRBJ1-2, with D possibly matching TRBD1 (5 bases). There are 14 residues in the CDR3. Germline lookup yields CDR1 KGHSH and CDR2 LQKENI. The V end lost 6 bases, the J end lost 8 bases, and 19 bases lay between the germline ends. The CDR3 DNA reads TGTGCCAGCTCGCCTAAAGAGGGACCGAGCGGCTACACCTTC. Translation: CASSPKEGPSGYTF.

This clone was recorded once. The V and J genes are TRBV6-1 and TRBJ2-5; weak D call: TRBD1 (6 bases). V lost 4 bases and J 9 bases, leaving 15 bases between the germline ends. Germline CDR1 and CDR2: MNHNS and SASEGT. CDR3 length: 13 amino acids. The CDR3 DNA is TGTGCCAGCAGTGTCACAGGGCAGTCGGCCCAGTACTTC. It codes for CASSVTGQSAQYF.

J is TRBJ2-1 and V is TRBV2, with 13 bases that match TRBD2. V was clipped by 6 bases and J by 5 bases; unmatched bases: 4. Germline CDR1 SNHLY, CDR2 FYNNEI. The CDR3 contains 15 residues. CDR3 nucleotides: TGTGCCAGCAGACCTGGGACTAGCGGGAACAATGAGCAGTTCTTC. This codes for CASRPGTSGNNEQFF.

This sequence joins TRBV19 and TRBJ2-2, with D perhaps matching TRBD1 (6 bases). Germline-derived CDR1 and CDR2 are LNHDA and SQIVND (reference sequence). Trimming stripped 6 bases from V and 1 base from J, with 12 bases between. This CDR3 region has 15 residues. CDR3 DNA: TGTGCCAGTAGCGCACCGGGACAGAACACCGGGGAGCTGTTTTTT. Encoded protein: CASSAPGQNTGELFF.

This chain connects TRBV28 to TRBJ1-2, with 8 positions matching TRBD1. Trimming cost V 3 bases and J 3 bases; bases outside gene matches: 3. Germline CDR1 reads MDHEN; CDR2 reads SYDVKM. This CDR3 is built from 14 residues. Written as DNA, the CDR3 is TGTGCCAGCAGTTTCTTGGACAGGGACTATGGCTACACCTTC. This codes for CASSFLDRDYGYTF.

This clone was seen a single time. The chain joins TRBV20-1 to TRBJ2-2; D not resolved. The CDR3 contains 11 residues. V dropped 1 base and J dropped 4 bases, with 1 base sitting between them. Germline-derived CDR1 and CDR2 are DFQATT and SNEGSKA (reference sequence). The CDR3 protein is CSARATGELFF. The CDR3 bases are TGCAGTGCTAGAGCCACCGGGGAGCTGTTTTTT.

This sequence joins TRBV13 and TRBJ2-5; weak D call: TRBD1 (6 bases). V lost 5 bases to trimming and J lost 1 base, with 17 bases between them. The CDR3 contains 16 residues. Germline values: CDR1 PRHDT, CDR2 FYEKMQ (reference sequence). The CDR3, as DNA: TGTGCCAGCAGCACCTATCCAGGGGCCACCCAAGAGACCCAGTACTTC. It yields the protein CASSTYPGATQETQYF.

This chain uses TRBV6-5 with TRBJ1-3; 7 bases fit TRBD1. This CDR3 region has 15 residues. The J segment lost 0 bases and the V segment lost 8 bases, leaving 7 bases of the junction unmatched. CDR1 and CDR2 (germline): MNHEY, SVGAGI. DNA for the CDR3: TGTGCCAGCGATCGACAGGGCACCTCTGGAAACACCATATATTTT. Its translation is CASDRQGTSGNTIYF.

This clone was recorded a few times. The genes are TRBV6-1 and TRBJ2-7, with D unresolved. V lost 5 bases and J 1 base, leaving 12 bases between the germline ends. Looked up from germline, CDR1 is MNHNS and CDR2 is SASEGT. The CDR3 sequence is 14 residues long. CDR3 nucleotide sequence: TGTGCCAGCAGTTTACCGGACCCGTCCTACGAGCAGTACTTC. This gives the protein CASSLPDPSYEQYF.

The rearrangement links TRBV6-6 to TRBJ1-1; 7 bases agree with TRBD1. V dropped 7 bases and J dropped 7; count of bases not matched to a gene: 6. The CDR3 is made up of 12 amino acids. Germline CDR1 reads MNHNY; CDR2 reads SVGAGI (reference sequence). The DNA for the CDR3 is TGTGCCAGCACACCAGGGGGGGTTGAAGCTTTCTTT. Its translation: CASTPGGVEAFF.